The 8 T cell receptor beta chains presented below share a single source sample, sequenced in a study of blood T cell repertoires in COVID-19. Libraries were prepared by immunoSEQ multiplex PCR; TCRdb keeps only in-frame clonotypes and omits some of them. The data contain about 500,000 clones, 85% to 90% of them singletons. Sequenced sample: peripheral blood. These receptors all come from a man aged 18 to 30 with COVID-19, enrolled during active disease.

For the CDR3, the DNA is TGTGCCAGCAGCTCGCAAGGACGGGGGGTGCGGTCATCGGATACGCAGTATTTT. Translated: CASSSQGRGVRSSDTQYF. V is TRBV7-9 and J is TRBJ2-3; 7 bases are shared with TRBD2. The ends lost 4 bases at V and 6 bases at J; junction bases unmatched: 19. The length of the CDR3 is 18 residues. Germline V gene lookup returns CDR1 SEHNR and CDR2 FQNEAQ (reference sequence).

The chain uses TRBV7-9 and TRBJ2-7, with 8 bases matching TRBD2. Trimming cost V 2 bases and J 2 bases; bases outside gene matches: 11. CDR1 and CDR2 (germline): SEHNR, FQNEAQ (reference sequence). CDR3 length equals 17 residues. DNA of the CDR3: TGTGCCAGCAGCTTAATAAGCGAGCGGGAGAGGCCCTACGAGCAGTACTTC. This encodes CASSLISERERPYEQYF.

This rearrangement joins TRBV7-9 to TRBJ2-6; D remains ambiguous. The germline V gene encodes CDR1 SEHNR and CDR2 FQNEAQ (reference sequence). This CDR3 region has 15 residues. Trimming left V 6 bases short and J 1 base short, with 10 bases between. The CDR3 loop is CASRLQPSGANVLTF. The CDR3 DNA follows: TGTGCCAGCAGACTGCAACCATCTGGGGCCAACGTCCTGACTTTC.

The chain recombines TRBV2 with TRBJ2-7, with D perhaps matching TRBD2 (6 bases). In germline, CDR1 is SNHLY, CDR2 FYNNEI. V dropped 5 bases and J dropped 4 bases, with 18 bases sitting between them. This CDR3 contains 15 residues. CDR3 nucleotide sequence: TGTGCCAGCAGTTCTTACCGCGGGACTGGTTACGAGCAGTACTTC. Translated: CASSSYRGTGYEQYF.

CDR3 in amino acids: CASSRGPRGGNYEQYF. Here the CDR3 DNA reads TGTGCCAGCAGCCGGGGACCCCGCGGCGGGAACTACGAGCAGTACTTC. This chain uses TRBV3-1 (or the pseudogene TRBV3-2) with TRBJ2-7; weak D call: TRBD2 (6 bases). Germline CDR1 reads LGHDT; CDR2 reads YNNKEL (reference sequence). The CDR3 runs 16 residues. Trimming shortened V by 4 bases and J by 3 bases, and 19 bases separated the two germline ends.

The chain employs TRBV7-9 and TRBJ2-2; possible D gene TRBD2, 6 bases. This CDR3 has 17 residues. Trimming took 8 bases from V and 3 from J, leaving 22 bases between them. Germline CDR1 SEHNR, CDR2 FQNEAQ (reference sequence). This CDR3 is CASPPGSLASDTGELFF. Written as DNA, the CDR3 is TGTGCCAGCCCACCCGGGTCCCTAGCGTCGGACACCGGGGAGCTGTTTTTT.

This clone was observed a few times. The V gene is TRBV7-3, the J gene TRBJ2-2; 12 bases align to TRBD2. Unmatched junction bases numbered 9, after V lost 0 bases and J lost 10 bases. The CDR3 has 17 residues. Per the germline V gene, CDR1 is SGHTA and CDR2 is FQGTGA. This CDR3 reads CASSLTARTSGKTELFF. The CDR3, as DNA: TGTGCCAGCAGCTTAACAGCAAGGACTAGCGGGAAGACGGAGCTGTTTTTT.

V usage is TRBV9 and J usage is TRBJ2-3, with 8 bases identical to TRBD2. CDR1 is SGDLS and CDR2 is YYNGEE in the germline V gene. J lost 0 bases, V lost 0 bases, and 3 bases had no gene match. The CDR3 totals 16 residues. The chain's CDR3 is CASSVVSSGSTDTQYF. The DNA for the CDR3 is TGTGCCAGCAGCGTAGTTTCTAGCGGGAGCACAGATACGCAGTATTTT.